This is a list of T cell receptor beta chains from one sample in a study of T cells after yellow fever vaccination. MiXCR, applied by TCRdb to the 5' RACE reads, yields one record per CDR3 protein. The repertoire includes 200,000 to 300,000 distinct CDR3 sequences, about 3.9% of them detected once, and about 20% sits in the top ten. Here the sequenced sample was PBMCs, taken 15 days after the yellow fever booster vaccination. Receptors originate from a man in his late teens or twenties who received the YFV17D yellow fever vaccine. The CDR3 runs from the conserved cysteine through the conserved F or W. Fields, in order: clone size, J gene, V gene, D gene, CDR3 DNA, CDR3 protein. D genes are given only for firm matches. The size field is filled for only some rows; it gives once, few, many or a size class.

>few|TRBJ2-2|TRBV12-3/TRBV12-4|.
TGTGCCAGCAGTTTATATCCGTTAAAAACCAACACCGGGGAGCTGTTTTTT
CASSLYPLKTNTGELFF
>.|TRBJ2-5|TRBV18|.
TGTGCCAGCTCGCCCACGGACGGATCGATGGGGGAGACCCAGTACTTC
CASSPTDGSMGETQYF
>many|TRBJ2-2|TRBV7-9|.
TGTGCCAGCAGCTTACTGACAAAGACGAACACCGGGGAGCTGTTTTTT
CASSLLTKTNTGELFF
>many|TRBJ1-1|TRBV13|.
TGTGCCAGCAGCTTTGAGGAGGGGAACACTGAAGCTTTCTTT
CASSFEEGNTEAFF
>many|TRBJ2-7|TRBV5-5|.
TGTGCCAGCAGCCTCGGAGAGACTTCCTACGAGCAGTACTTC
CASSLGETSYEQYF
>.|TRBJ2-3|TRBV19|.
TGTGCCAGTAGTATAGATCCGACAGATACGCAGTATTTT
CASSIDPTDTQYF
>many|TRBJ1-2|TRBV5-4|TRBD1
TGTGCCAGCAGCCCCCCACGAGGAGGACAGGGTGCGTGGTATGGCTACACCTTC
CASSPPRGGQGAWYGYTF
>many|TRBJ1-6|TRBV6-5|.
TGTGCCAGCAGTTACTCGTCTGGGCACAAAGGGCCCCTCCACTTT
CASSYSSGHKGPLHF
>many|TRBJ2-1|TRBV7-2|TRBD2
TGTGCCAGCAGCTCTAGCGGGGGGGCCTACAATGAGCAGTTCTTC
CASSSSGGAYNEQFF
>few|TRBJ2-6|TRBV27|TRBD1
TGTGCCAGCAGTTTCTCCGGGACAGGGCAAAACGGGGCCAACGTCCTGACTTTC
CASSFSGTGQNGANVLTF
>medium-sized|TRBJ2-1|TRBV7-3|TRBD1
TGTGCCAGCAGTCCCGGGACAGGGGGCTACAATGAGCAGTTCTTC
CASSPGTGGYNEQFF
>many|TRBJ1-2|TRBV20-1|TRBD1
TGCAGTGCACCTAGGGCGCATTTAGAGGGGGCCGACTATGGCTACACCTTC
CSAPRAHLEGADYGYTF
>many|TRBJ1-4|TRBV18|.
TGTGCCAGCTCCCCGGTCGCGGTCGGTGAAAAACTGTTTTTT
CASSPVAVGEKLFF
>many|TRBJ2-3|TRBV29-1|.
TGCAGCGTTTTGGTAGTCTCTCGAGATACGCAGTATTTT
CSVLVVSRDTQYF
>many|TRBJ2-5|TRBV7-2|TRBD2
TGTGCCAGCAGCTCTAGAACTAGCGGGGGGGCCTGGGAGACCCAGTACTTC
CASSSRTSGGAWETQYF
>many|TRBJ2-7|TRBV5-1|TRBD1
TGCGCCAGCAGCCCCCGGGACAGCGTCTCCTACGAGCAGTACTTC
CASSPRDSVSYEQYF
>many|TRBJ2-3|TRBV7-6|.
TGTGCCAGCAGCTTTGGGGGGGCCACCTTCGATACGCAGTATTTT
CASSFGGATFDTQYF
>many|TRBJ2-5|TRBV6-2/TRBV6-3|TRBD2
TGTGCCAGCGGACCCACCGGGACTAGCCGAGAGACCCAGTACTTC
CASGPTGTSRETQYF
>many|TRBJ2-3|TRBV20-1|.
TGCAGTGCTCCCGGGGGTAGCACAGATACGCAGTATTTT
CSAPGGSTDTQYF
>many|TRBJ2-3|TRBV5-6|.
TGTGCCAGCAGCTATCTGGAGCAGGGGACCGATACGCAGTATTTT
CASSYLEQGTDTQYF
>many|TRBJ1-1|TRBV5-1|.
TGCGCCAGCAGCCTGGATTTTGGAGGTGGAACTGAAGCTTTCTTT
CASSLDFGGGTEAFF
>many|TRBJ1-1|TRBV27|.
TGTGCCAGCAAGCCCCGCGGCACTGAAGCTTTCTTT
CASKPRGTEAFF
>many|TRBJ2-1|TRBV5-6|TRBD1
TGTGCCAGCAGCGTAGACAGGGTACCCCACAATGAGCAGTTCTTC
CASSVDRVPHNEQFF
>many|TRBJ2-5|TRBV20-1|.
TGCAGTGCTTCGCCCCATAGCCCGGAGACCCAGTACTTC
CSASPHSPETQYF
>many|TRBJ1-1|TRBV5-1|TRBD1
TGCGCCAGCAGCTCACAGGGGGAAGAGACTGAAGCTTTCTTT
CASSSQGEETEAFF
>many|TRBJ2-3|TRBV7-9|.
TGTGCCAGCACCCTAACCTCCCTACAGGGGACTAGCACAGATACGCAGTATTTT
CASTLTSLQGTSTDTQYF
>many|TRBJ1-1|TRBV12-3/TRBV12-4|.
TGTGCCAGCAGTTTAGCAGGGGTCCCGACCACTGAAGCTTTCTTT
CASSLAGVPTTEAFF
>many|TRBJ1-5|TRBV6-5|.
TGTGCCGCCCGAACGGGGGATCAGCCCCAGCATTTT
CAARTGDQPQHF
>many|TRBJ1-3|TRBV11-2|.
TGTGCCAGCAGCCGGACCGGGACCTCGATGGGAAACACCATATATTTT
CASSRTGTSMGNTIYF
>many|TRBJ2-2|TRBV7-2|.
TGTGCCAGCAGCTTAGCAGGGCAAGGCACCGGGGAGCTGTTTTTT
CASSLAGQGTGELFF
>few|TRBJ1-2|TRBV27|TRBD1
TGTGCCAGCAGTTTAGGGGACAGACATTATGGCTACACCTTC
CASSLGDRHYGYTF
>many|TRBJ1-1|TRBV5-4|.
TGTGCCAGCAGTTCTCCGGGCCTGCCTAACACTGAAGCTTTCTTT
CASSSPGLPNTEAFF
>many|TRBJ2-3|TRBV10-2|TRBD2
TGCGCCAGCAGTTCAGGACTAGCGGGGGCGTTTGCGGGGTATTTT
CASSSGLAGAFAGYF
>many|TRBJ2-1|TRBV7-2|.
TGTGCCAGCAGCTCCTCCGCCGGCGCCCTACAGAATGAGCAGTTCTTC
CASSSSAGALQNEQFF
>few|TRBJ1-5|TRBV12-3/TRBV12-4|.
TGTGCCAGCAGTTTTGGGGGCTTAATTCAGCCCCAGCATTTT
CASSFGGLIQPQHF
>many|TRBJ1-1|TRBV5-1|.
TGCGCCAGCGGGGTGTTGCGGAACACTGAAGCTTTCTTT
CASGVLRNTEAFF
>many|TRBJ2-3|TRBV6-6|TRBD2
TGTGCCAGCCCCCCTAGCGGGGGGTTCAGTAGCACAGATACGCAGTATTTT
CASPPSGGFSSTDTQYF
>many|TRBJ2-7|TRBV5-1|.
TGCGCCAGCAGCTTGGTCGCGCACCCTGGGGAGCAGTACTTC
CASSLVAHPGEQYF
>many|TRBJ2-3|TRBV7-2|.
TGTGCCAGCAGCTTAGCACACAGCACAGATACGCAGTATTTT
CASSLAHSTDTQYF
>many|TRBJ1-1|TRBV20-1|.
TGCAGTGCTAGAACCCCCCGTCGAAGTAGAGCTGAAGCTTTCTTT
CSARTPRRSRAEAFF
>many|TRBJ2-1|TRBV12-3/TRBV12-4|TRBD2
TGTGCCAGCAGTTTAATTAGCGGGGGAGGTGAGCAGTTCTTC
CASSLISGGGEQFF
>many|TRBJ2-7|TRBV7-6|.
TGTGCCAGCAGCTTAGCCATAAGGGACACCTACGAGCAGTACTTC
CASSLAIRDTYEQYF
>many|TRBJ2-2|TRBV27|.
TGTGCCAGCAGTTTTTTGGGGTCTATCACCGGGGAGCTGTTTTTT
CASSFLGSITGELFF
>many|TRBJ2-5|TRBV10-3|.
TGTGCCATCAGTGATTCTAGGGGGGCTCAAGAGACCCAGTACTTC
CAISDSRGAQETQYF
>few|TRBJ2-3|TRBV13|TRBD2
TGTGCCAGCAGCTTAGAGGGGAGTAGCGGGAGAATCACAGATACGCAGTATTTT
CASSLEGSSGRITDTQYF
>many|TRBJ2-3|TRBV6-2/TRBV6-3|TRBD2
TGTGCCAGCACCCCTCGCACGACTAGCGGGGCTCCAGATACGCAGTATTTT
CASTPRTTSGAPDTQYF
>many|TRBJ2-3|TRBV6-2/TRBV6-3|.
TGTGCCAGCCGGGGGCCGGGCCCGGATACGCAGTATTTT
CASRGPGPDTQYF
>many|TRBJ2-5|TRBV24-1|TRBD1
TGTGCCACCAGGCAGGGGGACCAAGAGACCCAGTACTTC
CATRQGDQETQYF